Listed below are T cell receptor beta chains from one sample, sequenced in a study of blood T cell repertoires in COVID-19. The data were produced by immunoSEQ multiplex PCR, yet TCRdb's version contains in-frame clones alone and is incomplete. This table holds roughly 300,000 clones, around 87% found once. Material for sequencing was peripheral blood. The receptors originated from a woman in her fifties or sixties who had recovered from COVID-19. Both conserved end residues are part of each CDR3. D genes are given only for firm matches. Rows give clone size only sometimes, using once, few, many, or a class for an expanded clone.

d_gene: TRBD1; v_gene: TRBV6-5; abundance: -; j_gene: TRBJ1-5; CDR3aa: CASSQTGNQPQHF; CDR3nt: TGTGCCAGCAGTCAGACAGGGAATCAGCCCCAGCATTTT
d_gene: -; v_gene: TRBV7-2; abundance: -; j_gene: TRBJ2-2; CDR3aa: CASSRLVQAGELFF; CDR3nt: TGTGCCAGCAGTCGACTAGTCCAGGCCGGGGAGCTGTTTTTT
d_gene: TRBD1; v_gene: TRBV6-5; abundance: -; j_gene: TRBJ2-7; CDR3aa: CAIRGRLDGEQYF; CDR3nt: TGTGCCATCAGGGGGCGTCTTGATGGCGAGCAGTACTTC
d_gene: -; v_gene: TRBV27; abundance: -; j_gene: TRBJ1-1; CDR3aa: CASSFYGTEAFF; CDR3nt: TGTGCCAGCAGTTTCTACGGCACTGAAGCTTTCTTT
d_gene: -; v_gene: TRBV27; abundance: -; j_gene: TRBJ1-2; CDR3aa: CASSGHEAGYGYTF; CDR3nt: TGTGCCAGCAGTGGCCATGAGGCGGGCTATGGCTACACCTTC
d_gene: -; v_gene: TRBV19; abundance: -; j_gene: TRBJ1-1; CDR3aa: CASRARRGRGTEAFF; CDR3nt: TGTGCCAGTAGAGCCAGGAGGGGGAGGGGCACTGAAGCTTTCTTT
d_gene: TRBD1; v_gene: TRBV5-6; abundance: -; j_gene: TRBJ1-2; CDR3aa: CASSLRTGASNYGYTF; CDR3nt: TGTGCCAGCAGCCTTCGGACAGGGGCTTCTAACTATGGCTACACCTTC
d_gene: -; v_gene: TRBV6-5; abundance: once; j_gene: TRBJ1-1; CDR3aa: CASSYSISRTEAFF; CDR3nt: TGTGCCAGCAGTTACTCGATAAGTCGGACTGAAGCTTTCTTT
d_gene: -; v_gene: TRBV5-4; abundance: few; j_gene: TRBJ1-1; CDR3aa: CASSLTPGNTEAFF; CDR3nt: TGTGCCAGCAGCTTGACACCTGGGAACACTGAAGCTTTCTTT
d_gene: TRBD2; v_gene: TRBV9; abundance: -; j_gene: TRBJ2-1; CDR3aa: CASSVGPAGGYNEQFF; CDR3nt: TGTGCCAGCAGCGTGGGCCCAGCGGGAGGTTACAATGAGCAGTTCTTC
d_gene: -; v_gene: TRBV28; abundance: -; j_gene: TRBJ1-2; CDR3aa: CASSTVLYGYTF; CDR3nt: TGTGCCAGCAGTACGGTTCTCTATGGCTACACCTTC
d_gene: TRBD1; v_gene: TRBV27; abundance: -; j_gene: TRBJ2-7; CDR3aa: CATARDRAIEQYF; CDR3nt: TGTGCCACCGCCCGGGACAGGGCCATCGAGCAGTACTTC
d_gene: TRBD2; v_gene: TRBV7-2; abundance: -; j_gene: TRBJ2-4; CDR3aa: CASSLVSLASGGRDIQYF; CDR3nt: TGTGCCAGCAGCTTAGTCAGTCTGGCTAGCGGGGGGAGGGACATTCAGTACTTC
d_gene: TRBD1; v_gene: TRBV5-6; abundance: few; j_gene: TRBJ1-5; CDR3aa: CASSSTGGYQPQHF; CDR3nt: TGTGCCAGCAGCTCCACAGGGGGATATCAGCCCCAGCATTTT
d_gene: TRBD1; v_gene: TRBV19; abundance: -; j_gene: TRBJ1-2; CDR3aa: CASTSGGRGLNYGYTF; CDR3nt: TGTGCCAGTACCTCAGGGGGCAGGGGGCTCAACTATGGCTACACCTTC
d_gene: -; v_gene: TRBV18; abundance: -; j_gene: TRBJ1-1; CDR3aa: CASSEFVGVGTEAFF; CDR3nt: TGTGCCAGCTCAGAGTTTGTGGGAGTGGGGACTGAAGCTTTCTTT
d_gene: -; v_gene: TRBV12-3/TRBV12-4; abundance: -; j_gene: TRBJ1-6; CDR3aa: CASSLEGDSPLHF; CDR3nt: TGTGCCAGCAGTTTAGAGGGGGACTCACCCCTCCACTTT
d_gene: -; v_gene: TRBV9; abundance: -; j_gene: TRBJ1-2; CDR3aa: CASSANPGTNYGYTF; CDR3nt: TGTGCCAGCAGCGCGAACCCAGGGACTAACTATGGCTACACCTTC
d_gene: -; v_gene: TRBV10-3; abundance: -; j_gene: TRBJ2-3; CDR3aa: CAISGASASTDTQYF; CDR3nt: TGTGCCATCAGTGGAGCCTCCGCGAGCACAGATACGCAGTATTTT
d_gene: TRBD1; v_gene: TRBV7-6; abundance: -; j_gene: TRBJ2-4; CDR3aa: CASSLGTADKNIQYF; CDR3nt: TGTGCCAGCAGCCTAGGGACAGCGGATAAAAACATTCAGTACTTC
d_gene: TRBD1; v_gene: TRBV15; abundance: once; j_gene: TRBJ1-4; CDR3aa: CATSSWDSNEKLFF; CDR3nt: TGTGCCACCAGCTCATGGGACAGTAATGAAAAACTGTTTTTT
d_gene: -; v_gene: TRBV10-3; abundance: -; j_gene: TRBJ1-2; CDR3aa: CAIRSGNYGYTF; CDR3nt: TGTGCCATCAGAAGCGGAAACTATGGCTACACCTTC
d_gene: -; v_gene: TRBV6-5; abundance: -; j_gene: TRBJ1-1; CDR3aa: CASSYRGITEAFF; CDR3nt: TGTGCCAGCAGTTATAGAGGGATTACGGAAGCTTTCTTT
d_gene: -; v_gene: TRBV6-5; abundance: -; j_gene: TRBJ1-1; CDR3aa: CASTGKIDMNTEAFF; CDR3nt: TGTGCCAGCACGGGGAAGATTGACATGAACACTGAAGCTTTCTTT
d_gene: -; v_gene: TRBV4-3; abundance: -; j_gene: TRBJ1-2; CDR3aa: CASSLTVANYGYTF; CDR3nt: TGCGCCAGCAGCCTAACAGTCGCTAACTATGGCTACACCTTC
d_gene: TRBD2; v_gene: TRBV5-4; abundance: -; j_gene: TRBJ2-5; CDR3aa: CASSPGTSGRVGETQYF; CDR3nt: TGTGCCAGCAGCCCCGGGACTAGCGGGAGAGTAGGGGAGACCCAGTACTTC
d_gene: TRBD2; v_gene: TRBV20-1; abundance: -; j_gene: TRBJ2-1; CDR3aa: CSASRASGGYNEQFF; CDR3nt: TGCAGTGCTAGTAGGGCTAGCGGGGGATACAATGAGCAGTTCTTC
d_gene: TRBD2; v_gene: TRBV4-1; abundance: -; j_gene: TRBJ2-3; CDR3aa: CASSQEFGLAGGSSTDTQYF; CDR3nt: TGCGCCAGCAGCCAAGAGTTCGGACTAGCGGGGGGATCTAGCACAGATACGCAGTATTTT
d_gene: TRBD2; v_gene: TRBV5-1; abundance: -; j_gene: TRBJ2-3; CDR3aa: CASSLDGLAATDTQYF; CDR3nt: TGCGCCAGCAGCTTGGACGGACTAGCGGCCACAGATACGCAGTATTTT
d_gene: TRBD1; v_gene: TRBV10-3; abundance: -; j_gene: TRBJ2-7; CDR3aa: CAISESTGGYEQYF; CDR3nt: TGTGCCATCAGTGAGTCCACAGGGGGCTACGAGCAGTACTTC
d_gene: -; v_gene: TRBV7-6; abundance: -; j_gene: TRBJ2-5; CDR3aa: CASSRAQWAGQETQYF; CDR3nt: TGTGCCAGCAGCCGCGCGCAGTGGGCGGGGCAAGAGACCCAGTACTTC
d_gene: -; v_gene: TRBV28; abundance: -; j_gene: TRBJ2-5; CDR3aa: CASSKFRIGETQYF; CDR3nt: TGTGCCAGCAGTAAATTCCGAATCGGGGAGACCCAGTACTTC
d_gene: TRBD1; v_gene: TRBV2; abundance: few; j_gene: TRBJ1-1; CDR3aa: CASSADRGRAVGTEAFF; CDR3nt: TGTGCCAGCAGTGCTGACAGGGGGCGAGCTGTCGGGACTGAAGCTTTCTTT
d_gene: -; v_gene: TRBV11-1; abundance: once; j_gene: TRBJ1-6; CDR3aa: CASAVTGDSPLHF; CDR3nt: TGTGCCAGCGCGGTAACAGGAGATTCACCCCTCCACTTT
d_gene: -; v_gene: TRBV4-3; abundance: -; j_gene: TRBJ1-6; CDR3aa: CASSQDQGTNSPLHF; CDR3nt: TGCGCCAGCAGCCAAGATCAGGGCACTAATTCACCCCTCCACTTT
d_gene: -; v_gene: TRBV9; abundance: -; j_gene: TRBJ1-6; CDR3aa: CASSVSTDYNSPLHF; CDR3nt: TGTGCCAGCAGCGTATCGACAGATTATAATTCACCCCTCCACTTT
d_gene: TRBD1; v_gene: TRBV27; abundance: -; j_gene: TRBJ1-1; CDR3aa: CASSSNRGYTEAFF; CDR3nt: TGTGCCAGCAGTTCAAACAGGGGGTACACTGAAGCTTTCTTT
d_gene: TRBD1; v_gene: TRBV20-1; abundance: -; j_gene: TRBJ2-1; CDR3aa: CRVNRGNEQFF; CDR3nt: TGCAGAGTAAACAGGGGAAATGAGCAGTTCTTC
d_gene: -; v_gene: TRBV6-6; abundance: -; j_gene: TRBJ2-7; CDR3aa: CASSNPGYEQYF; CDR3nt: TGTGCCAGCAGTAACCCAGGGTACGAGCAGTACTTC
d_gene: TRBD1; v_gene: TRBV7-8; abundance: -; j_gene: TRBJ2-7; CDR3aa: CASSPGTGGSYEQYF; CDR3nt: TGTGCCAGCAGCCCAGGGACAGGGGGCTCCTACGAGCAGTACTTC
d_gene: -; v_gene: TRBV7-2; abundance: -; j_gene: TRBJ1-1; CDR3aa: CASSPRGGRNTEAFF; CDR3nt: TGTGCCAGCAGCCCCAGGGGAGGGAGGAACACTGAAGCTTTCTTT
d_gene: TRBD2; v_gene: TRBV30; abundance: -; j_gene: TRBJ2-3; CDR3aa: CAWRELAVRADTQYF; CDR3nt: TGTGCCTGGAGGGAACTAGCGGTAAGGGCAGATACGCAGTATTTT
d_gene: -; v_gene: TRBV20-1; abundance: few; j_gene: TRBJ2-7; CDR3aa: CSASSPSEIYEQYF; CDR3nt: TGCAGTGCTAGTAGCCCTAGCGAGATCTACGAGCAGTACTTC
d_gene: TRBD2; v_gene: TRBV7-3; abundance: -; j_gene: TRBJ2-7; CDR3aa: CASSPGTSGNEQYF; CDR3nt: TGTGCCAGCAGCCCCGGGACTAGCGGAAACGAGCAGTACTTC
d_gene: -; v_gene: TRBV5-4; abundance: -; j_gene: TRBJ2-3; CDR3aa: CASSLDSSDTQYF; CDR3nt: TGTGCCAGCAGCCTAGACAGTTCAGATACGCAGTATTTT
d_gene: TRBD2; v_gene: TRBV6-6; abundance: -; j_gene: TRBJ2-7; CDR3aa: CASRLGGMRHEQYF; CDR3nt: TGTGCCAGCAGGCTCGGGGGGATGCGACACGAGCAGTACTTC
d_gene: TRBD2; v_gene: TRBV5-8; abundance: -; j_gene: TRBJ2-7; CDR3aa: CASSFGTRPSYEQYF; CDR3nt: TGTGCCAGCAGCTTCGGGACTAGGCCCTCCTACGAGCAGTACTTC
d_gene: -; v_gene: TRBV29-1; abundance: -; j_gene: TRBJ2-5; CDR3aa: CSVGRAQETQYF; CDR3nt: TGCAGCGTTGGCAGGGCCCAAGAGACCCAGTACTTC
d_gene: TRBD1; v_gene: TRBV29-1; abundance: -; j_gene: TRBJ1-1; CDR3aa: CSVERGRGGTEAFF; CDR3nt: TGCAGCGTTGAAAGGGGGCGGGGTGGCACTGAAGCTTTCTTT
d_gene: TRBD2; v_gene: TRBV7-9; abundance: -; j_gene: TRBJ2-1; CDR3aa: CASTRRAGGLSYYNEQFF; CDR3nt: TGTGCCAGCACCCGGCGAGCGGGAGGGCTTTCGTATTACAATGAGCAGTTCTTC
d_gene: -; v_gene: TRBV27; abundance: -; j_gene: TRBJ2-2; CDR3aa: CASSSRAGELFF; CDR3nt: TGTGCCAGCAGTTCGCGGGCCGGGGAGCTGTTTTTT
d_gene: -; v_gene: TRBV7-2; abundance: -; j_gene: TRBJ1-1; CDR3aa: CASSLDATGEAFF; CDR3nt: TGTGCCAGCAGCTTAGATGCGACAGGTGAAGCTTTCTTT
d_gene: -; v_gene: TRBV18; abundance: -; j_gene: TRBJ2-7; CDR3aa: CASSLTPRTDYEQYF; CDR3nt: TGTGCCAGCTCACTAACACCCCGAACCGACTACGAGCAGTACTTC
d_gene: -; v_gene: TRBV5-1; abundance: -; j_gene: TRBJ2-7; CDR3aa: CASSSQTSGVGEQYF; CDR3nt: TGCGCCAGCAGCTCCCAAACCTCAGGGGTAGGCGAGCAGTACTTC